This TCR beta chain was sequenced for a study of read filtering for tumor transcriptome and immune sequencing. As for the study in general: By R-ISS, stages I, II and III held 8, 16 and 7 patients. RNA-seq yielded only about 75 to 1,400 TCR reads, IR-seq about 4 to 11 million.

This clonotype was seen many times. From roughly 0.4 ug of RNA, a library with molecular barcoded alpha/delta and beta/gamma adaptors was made. TCRdb re-called the reads with MiXCR, one entry per CDR3 protein. This sample yields 39,000 or so distinct CDR3 sequences, of which 13% are seen a single time; 30% belongs to the top ten. The CDR3 contains 15 residues. The V gene lost 4 bases and the J gene lost 2 bases, with 10 bases spanning the gap. Germline-derived CDR1 and CDR2 are SGHRS and YFSETQ. The sequenced sample consisted of a population of CD138-negative cells sorted from bone marrow. The V call is TRBV5-1, the J call TRBJ2-6; possibly TRBD1 for D (6 bases). The sequence was collected from a donor older than 35 with multiple myeloma. This CDR3 is CASSTQGPGANVLTF. Written as DNA, the CDR3 is TGCGCCAGCAGCACACAGGGTCCTGGGGCCAACGTCCTGACTTTC.